This T cell receptor beta chain was found in a study of OX40 agonist ivuxolimab in advanced cancers. The table came from immunoSEQ multiplex PCR; TCRdb's copy has only in-frame clones and leaves some out. This table has tens of thousands of clones, around 85% appearing once. From germline, CDR1 is SGDLS and CDR2 YYNGEE. This CDR3 contains 16 residues. V gave up 4 bases and J gave up 0 bases; unmatched junction bases: 6. The receptor was derived from an adult with an advanced solid tumor such as melanoma, head and neck, liver or kidney cancer. The input for sequencing was CD4+ or CD8+ T cells sorted from blood, taken in a trial of the OX40 agonist ivuxolimab. The chain uses TRBV9 and TRBJ2-1; 8 bases match TRBD2. The CDR3 is CASSNKRGSSYNEQFF. The CDR3 nucleotides read TGTGCCAGCAGCAATAAGCGGGGGAGCTCCTACAATGAGCAGTTCTTC.